This TCR beta chain was identified during a study of T cell repertoires in cytomegalovirus infection. This clonotype was observed many times. TCRdb passed the reads through MiXCR, listing each CDR3 protein once. The table records about 260,000 distinct CDR3 sequences, roughly an eighth of them present only once. Sequences were obtained from PBMCs. The TCR comes from a human donor in good health (CMV status not recorded). Some clones in this sample may be carry-over from other donors' samples.

DNA for the CDR3: TGCAGCGCGGGTGGAAGCACCAACTCTGGAAACACCATATATTTT. As protein: CSAGGSTNSGNTIYF. The rearrangement uses TRBV29-1 and TRBJ1-3; D is uncertain. The CDR3 runs 15 residues. Germline lookup yields CDR1 SQVTM and CDR2 ANQGSEA. V lost 7 bases to trimming and J lost 0 bases, with 16 bases between them.